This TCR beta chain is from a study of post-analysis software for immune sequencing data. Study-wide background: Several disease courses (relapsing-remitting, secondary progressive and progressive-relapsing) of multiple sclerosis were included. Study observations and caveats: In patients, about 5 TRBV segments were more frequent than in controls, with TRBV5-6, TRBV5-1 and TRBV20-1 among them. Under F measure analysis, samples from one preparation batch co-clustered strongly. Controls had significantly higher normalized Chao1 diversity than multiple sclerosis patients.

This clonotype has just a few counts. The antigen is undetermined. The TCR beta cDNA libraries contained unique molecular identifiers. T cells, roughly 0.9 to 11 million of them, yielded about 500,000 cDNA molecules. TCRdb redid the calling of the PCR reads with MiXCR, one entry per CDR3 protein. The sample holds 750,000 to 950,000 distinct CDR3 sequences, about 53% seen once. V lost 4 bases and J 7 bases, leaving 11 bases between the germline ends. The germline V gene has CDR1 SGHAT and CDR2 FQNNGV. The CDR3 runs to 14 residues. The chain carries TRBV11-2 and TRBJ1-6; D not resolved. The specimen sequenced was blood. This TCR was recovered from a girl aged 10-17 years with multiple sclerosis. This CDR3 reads CASSSRPTNSPLHF. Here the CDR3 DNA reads TGTGCCAGCAGCTCCCGGCCGACAAATTCACCCCTCCACTTT. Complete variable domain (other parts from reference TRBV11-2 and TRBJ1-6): EAGVAQSPRYKIIEKRQSVAFWCNPISGHATLYWYQQILGQGPKLLIQFQNNGVVDDSQLPKDRFSAERLKGVDSTLKIQPAKLEDSAVYLCASSSRPTNSPLHFGNGTRLTVT.